These 10 T cell receptor beta chains were all obtained from the same sample, sequenced in a study of cytomegalovirus exposure and HLA in healthy donors. Use of 60 Vbeta and 13 Jbeta primers characterized the PCR. Measured with immunoSEQ multiplex PCR; TCRdb has only the in-frame clones, and not every one. Seen here are 100,000 to 150,000 clones, roughly 79% observed once, and the top ten hold around 0.99%. Sequencing used PBMCs. All receptors derive from a male donor in good health and CMV-seronegative.

The sample holds a few counts of this clone. V usage is TRBV9 and J usage is TRBJ1-1, with unresolved D. Germline V gene data show CDR1 as SGDLS and CDR2 as YYNGEE. Between the trimmed V and J ends, which lost 2 bases and 0 bases, there was a span of 14 bases. This CDR3 is 16 amino acids long. This chain's CDR3 is CASSVDPGDMNTEAFF. CDR3 nucleotides: TGTGCCAGCAGCGTTGACCCCGGGGATATGAACACTGAAGCTTTCTTT.

CDR3 amino acids: CASCSRGLIYEQYF. The CDR3 bases are TGTGCCAGCTGTTCAAGGGGTTTGATTTACGAGCAGTACTTC. The chain carries TRBV5-6 and TRBJ2-7; possible D gene TRBD1, 5 bases. CDR3 size: 14 residues. CDR1 is SGHDT, CDR2 YYEEEE, per germline. Trimming took 7 bases from V and 4 from J, leaving 18 bases between them.

The chain is built from TRBV6-5 and TRBJ2-5, with 11 bases aligning to TRBD1. The last part of the DNA fits TRBJ2-7 better; the J call may be wrong. The germline gives CDR1 MNHEY, CDR2 SVGAGI. The CDR3 length is 15 residues. The chain's CDR3 is CASSSWGQGDNEQYF. The CDR3 DNA follows: TGTGCCAGCAGTTCTTGGGGACAGGGGGACAACGAGCAGTACTTC.

V is TRBV7-9 and J is TRBJ1-5, with 9 bases lining up with TRBD1. Trimming at V came to 1 base and at J to 0 bases, leaving 7 bases not matched to a gene. Germline assignment: CDR1 SEHNR and CDR2 FQNEAQ (reference sequence). The CDR3 extends over 18 amino acids. CDR3 sequence (DNA): TGTGCCAGCAGCTTAGGAAGGACAGGGGCCGGTAGCAATCAGCCCCAGCATTTT. It encodes CASSLGRTGAGSNQPQHF.

This clone was counted between two and nine times. The chain is built from TRBV6-6 and TRBJ1-4; D is uncertain. Deletions cut 4 bases from V and 8 bases from J, with 14 bases between. The germline V gene encodes CDR1 MNHNY and CDR2 SVGAGI (reference sequence). The CDR3 has 14 residues. CDR3 residues: CASSSPSNSEKLFF. CDR3 sequence (DNA): TGTGCCAGCAGTTCGCCCTCTAACAGCGAAAAACTGTTTTTT.

The V gene is TRBV11-3, the J gene TRBJ1-2; tentatively, D is TRBD1 (5 bases). CDR1 is SGHNT and CDR2 is YENEEA in the germline V gene. V was trimmed by 1 base and J by 5 bases, leaving 8 bases between them. The CDR3 runs to 13 residues. CDR3 DNA sequence: TGTGCCAGCAGCTTAGGGGGGGAGTATGGCTACACCTTC. Protein product: CASSLGGEYGYTF. The full variable domain, its missing parts supplied by reference TRBV11-3 and TRBJ1-2, is EAGVVQSPRYKIIEKKQPVAFWCNPISGHNTLYWYLQNLGQGPELLIRYENEEAVDDSQLPKDRFSAERLKGVDSTLKIQPAELGDSAVYLCASSLGGEYGYTFGSGTRLTVV.

This chain connects TRBV13 to TRBJ1-4; TRBD1 matches 12 bases. Germline CDR1 reads PRHDT; CDR2 reads FYEKMQ (reference sequence). V shed 4 bases, J shed 8 bases, and the junction held 5 bases outside the gene matches. The CDR3 is made up of 15 amino acids. The CDR3 loop reads CASSSLGTGGEKLFF. CDR3 nucleotides: TGTGCCAGCAGCTCCCTCGGGACAGGGGGCGAAAAACTGTTTTTT.

This sequence joins TRBV5-1 and TRBJ2-5, with D possibly matching TRBD2 (6 bases). Germline CDR1 reads SGHRS; CDR2 reads YFSETQ. Trimming took off 1 base at V and 7 bases at J, with 14 bases between the two ends. This CDR3 is 14 amino acids long. This CDR3 is CASSLFREAGTQYF. CDR3 DNA: TGCGCCAGCAGCTTGTTCAGGGAAGCGGGGACCCAGTACTTC.

For this clone: This sample also contains other DNA sequences that code for the same CDR3. This chain uses TRBV2 with TRBJ2-7; D might be TRBD1 (5 bases). V was pared by 6 bases and J by 0 bases, with 15 bases between. The CDR3 length is 15 residues. CDR1 SNHLY and CDR2 FYNNEI come from the germline V gene. The CDR3 DNA is TGTGCCAGCAGAGATGGGCAGGGCGTCTCCTACGAGCAGTACTTC. Its translation: CASRDGQGVSYEQYF.

The V gene is TRBV2, the J gene TRBJ2-5, with 7 bases aligning to TRBD1. V lost 7 bases to trimming and J lost 3 bases; unmatched junction nucleotides: 8. Germline-derived CDR1 and CDR2 are SNHLY and FYNNEI. The CDR3 consists of 14 residues. This CDR3 is CASNPRGQKETQYF. CDR3 DNA: TGTGCCAGCAACCCGAGGGGGCAGAAAGAGACCCAGTACTTC. The entire variable domain, with the rest obtained from reference TRBV2 and TRBJ2-5, is as follows: EPEVTQTPSHQVTQMGQEVILRCVPISNHLYFYWYRQILGQKVEFLVSFYNNEISEKSEIFDDQFSVERPDGSNFTLKIRSTKLEDSAMYFCASNPRGQKETQYFGPGTRLLVL.